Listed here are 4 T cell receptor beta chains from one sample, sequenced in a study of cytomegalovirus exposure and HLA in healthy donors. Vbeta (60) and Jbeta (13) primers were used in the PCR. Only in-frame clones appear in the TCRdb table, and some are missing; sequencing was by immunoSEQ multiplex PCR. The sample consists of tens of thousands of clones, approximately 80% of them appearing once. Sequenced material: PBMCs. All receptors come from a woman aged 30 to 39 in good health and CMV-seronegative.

CDR3 amino acids: CASSSILASGEETQYF. CDR3 DNA: TGCGCCAGCAGTAGTATCCTGGCTAGCGGGGAAGAGACCCAGTACTTC. The V call is TRBV10-2, the J call TRBJ2-5, with 9 bases fitting TRBD2. Germline CDR1 reads WSHSY; CDR2 reads SAAADI. Trimming cost V 5 bases and J 3 bases; bases outside gene matches: 10. This CDR3 has 16 residues.

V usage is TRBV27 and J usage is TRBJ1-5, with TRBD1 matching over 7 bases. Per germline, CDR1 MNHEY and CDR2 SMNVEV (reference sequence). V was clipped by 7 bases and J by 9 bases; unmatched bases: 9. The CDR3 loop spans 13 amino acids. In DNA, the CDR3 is TGTGCCAGCACCCAGGGGGTCGGGGGGCCCCAGCATTTT. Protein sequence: CASTQGVGGPQHF.

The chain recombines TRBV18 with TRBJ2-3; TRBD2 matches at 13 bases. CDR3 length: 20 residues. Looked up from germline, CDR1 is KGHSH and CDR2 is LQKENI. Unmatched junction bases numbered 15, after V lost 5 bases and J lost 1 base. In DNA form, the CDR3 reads TGTGCCAGCTCAATTCTATCGGGACTAGCGGGACCAAAACGCACAGATACGCAGTATTTT. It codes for CASSILSGLAGPKRTDTQYF.

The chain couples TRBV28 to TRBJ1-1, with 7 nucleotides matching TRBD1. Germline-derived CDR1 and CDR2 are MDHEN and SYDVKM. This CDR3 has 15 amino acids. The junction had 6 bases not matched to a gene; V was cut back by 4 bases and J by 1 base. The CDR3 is CASSSSGTENTEAFF. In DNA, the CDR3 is TGTGCCAGCAGTTCCTCCGGGACAGAGAACACTGAAGCTTTCTTT.